This entry is about one TCR beta chain. Its antigen remains unknown. The data were taken from a study of blood T cells in healthy people across ages. Study at large: Template switching picked up about one barcoded beta molecule for each two T cells. Overall study results and limits: PBMC samples, being unsorted, prevented any conclusive comparison of naive and antigen-experienced cells. Older age coincided with a roughly linear decline in TCR beta diversity per million T cells.

CDR3 length: 14 amino acids. The germline CDR1 and CDR2 sequences are KGHSH and LQKENI. The authors ran a second PCR of 7 to 11 cycles using a sample-barcoded 5' primer and a J-beta primer mix. TCRdb itself ran the 5' RACE reads through MiXCR, one entry per CDR3 protein. The top ten clones hold approximately 4% of a sample with about 1.5 million distinct CDR3 sequences, roughly 43% of them seen once. The chain combines TRBV18 with TRBJ2-4; TRBD1 matches at 7 bases. TRBJ2-7 explains the end of the DNA better; the J call may be wrong. This sequence was found in a woman in her late teens or twenties in good health. Sequencing input: blood. The CDR3 loop is CASSPGQFFHEQYF. CDR3 nucleotides: TGTGCCAGCTCCCCGGGACAGTTTTTCCACGAGCAGTACTTC.